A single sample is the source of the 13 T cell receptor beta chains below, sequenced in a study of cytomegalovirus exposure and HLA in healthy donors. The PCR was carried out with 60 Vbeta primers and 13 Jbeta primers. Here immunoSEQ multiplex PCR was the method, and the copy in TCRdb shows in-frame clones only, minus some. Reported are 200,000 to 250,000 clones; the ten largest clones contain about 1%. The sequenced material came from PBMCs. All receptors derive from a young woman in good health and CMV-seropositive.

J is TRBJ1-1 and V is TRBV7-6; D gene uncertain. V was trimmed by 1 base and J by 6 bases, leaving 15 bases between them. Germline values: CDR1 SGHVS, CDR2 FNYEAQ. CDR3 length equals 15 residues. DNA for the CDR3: TGTGCCAGCAGCTTAGACGTCGGAGGGTTGGCTGAAGCTTTCTTT. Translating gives CASSLDVGGLAEAFF.

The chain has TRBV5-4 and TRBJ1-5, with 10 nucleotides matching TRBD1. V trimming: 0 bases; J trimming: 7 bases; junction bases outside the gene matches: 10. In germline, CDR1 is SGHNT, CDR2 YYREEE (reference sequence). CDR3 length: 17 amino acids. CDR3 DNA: TGTGCCAGCAGCTTGGGCGCCGGACAGGGGGTGCAACAGCCCCAGCATTTT. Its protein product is CASSLGAGQGVQQPQHF.

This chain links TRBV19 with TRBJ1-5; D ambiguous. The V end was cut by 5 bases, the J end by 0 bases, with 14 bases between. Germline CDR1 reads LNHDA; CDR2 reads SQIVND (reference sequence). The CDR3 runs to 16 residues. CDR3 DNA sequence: TGTGCCAGTAGTCCCGCCAGAGGATATAGCAATCAGCCCCAGCATTTT. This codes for CASSPARGYSNQPQHF.

DNA of the CDR3: TGTGCCACCAGCAGAGAGAAGGGACAGCACTACGAGCAGTACTTC. This translates into CATSREKGQHYEQYF. This chain joins TRBV15 and TRBJ2-7, with 7 bases aligning to TRBD1. Trimming at V came to 0 bases and at J to 3 bases, leaving 5 bases not matched to a gene. The CDR3 totals 15 residues. Looked up from germline, CDR1 is LNHNV and CDR2 is YYDKDF (reference sequence). Using reference TRBV15 and TRBJ2-7 for the parts outside the CDR3, the full variable domain is DAMVIQNPRYQVTQFGKPVTLSCSQTLNHNVMYWYQQKSSQAPKLLFHYYDKDFNNEADTPDNFQSRRPNTSFCFLDIRSPGLGDTAMYLCATSREKGQHYEQYFGPGTRLTVT.

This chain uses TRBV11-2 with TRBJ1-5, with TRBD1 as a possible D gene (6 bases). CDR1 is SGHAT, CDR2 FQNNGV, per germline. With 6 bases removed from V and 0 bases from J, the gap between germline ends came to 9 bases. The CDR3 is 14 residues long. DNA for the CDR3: TGTGCCAGCAGTCGGACAGATAGCAATCAGCCCCAGCATTTT. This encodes CASSRTDSNQPQHF.

CDR3 nucleotides: TGTGCCAGTAGTATGAGTCGAGATGGTACGCAGTATTTT. Its translation is CASSMSRDGTQYF. V gene TRBV19 combines with J gene TRBJ2-3, with D uncertain. Germline V lookup: CDR1 LNHDA, CDR2 SQIVND (reference sequence). The CDR3 is made up of 13 amino acids. Trimming left V 3 bases short and J 8 bases short, with 12 bases between.

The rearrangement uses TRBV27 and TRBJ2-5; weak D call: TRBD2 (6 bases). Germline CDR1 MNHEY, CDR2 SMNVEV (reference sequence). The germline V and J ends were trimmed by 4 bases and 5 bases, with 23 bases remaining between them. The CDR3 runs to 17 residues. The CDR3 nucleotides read TGTGCCAGCAGTTCATACCCGCTTCTCGGGGGTGGGGAGACCCAGTACTTC. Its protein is CASSSYPLLGGGETQYF.

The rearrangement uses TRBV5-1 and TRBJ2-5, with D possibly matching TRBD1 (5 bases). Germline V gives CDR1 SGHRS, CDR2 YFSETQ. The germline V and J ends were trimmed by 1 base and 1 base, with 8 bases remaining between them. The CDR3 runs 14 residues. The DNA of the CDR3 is TGCGCCAGCAGCTTGCGACAGATCCAAGAGACCCAGTACTTC. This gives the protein CASSLRQIQETQYF.

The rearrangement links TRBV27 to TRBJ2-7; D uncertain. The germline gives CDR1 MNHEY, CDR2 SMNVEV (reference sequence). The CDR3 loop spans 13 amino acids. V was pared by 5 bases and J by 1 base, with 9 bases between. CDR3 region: CASSLVGSYEQYF. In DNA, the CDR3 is TGTGCCAGCAGTCTAGTCGGTTCCTACGAGCAGTACTTC.

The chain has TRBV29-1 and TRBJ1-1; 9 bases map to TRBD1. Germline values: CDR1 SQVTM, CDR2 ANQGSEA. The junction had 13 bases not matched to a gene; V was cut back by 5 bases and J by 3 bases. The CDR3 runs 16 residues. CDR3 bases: TGCAGCGTTAAAGGAGAGGACAGGGGTGGGGACACTGAAGCTTTCTTT. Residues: CSVKGEDRGGDTEAFF.

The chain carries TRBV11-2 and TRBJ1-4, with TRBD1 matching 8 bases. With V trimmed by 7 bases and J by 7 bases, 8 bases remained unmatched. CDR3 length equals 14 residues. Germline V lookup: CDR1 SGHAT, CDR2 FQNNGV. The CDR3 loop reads CASIGQGMGEKLFF. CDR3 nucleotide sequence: TGTGCCAGCATCGGACAGGGTATGGGTGAAAAACTGTTTTTT.

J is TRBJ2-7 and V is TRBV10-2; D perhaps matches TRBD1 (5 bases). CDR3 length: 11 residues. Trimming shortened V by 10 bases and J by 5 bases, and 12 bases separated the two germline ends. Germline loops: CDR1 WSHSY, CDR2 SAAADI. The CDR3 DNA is TGCGCCACCCAGGGTTTTGACGAGCAGTACTTC. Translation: CATQGFDEQYF.

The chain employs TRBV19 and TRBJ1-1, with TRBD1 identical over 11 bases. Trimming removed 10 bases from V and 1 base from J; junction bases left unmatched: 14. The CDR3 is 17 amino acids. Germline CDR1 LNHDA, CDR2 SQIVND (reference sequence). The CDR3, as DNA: TGTGCCACAAGACCCCGGGACAGGGGGACTCGGAACACTGAAGCTTTCTTT. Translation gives CATRPRDRGTRNTEAFF.